These T cell receptor beta chains were read from a single sample in a study of T cell changes during pregnancy in multiple sclerosis. Produced via immunoSEQ multiplex PCR; TCRdb's table is partial and in-frame only. The sample shows 40,000 or so clones, 85% to 95% of them seen only once. The sample was CD8+ T cells from peripheral blood mononuclear cells, taken in the third trimester of pregnancy. The receptors shown here come from a female donor with multiple sclerosis, enrolled in a pregnancy study. Each CDR3 is given with its conserved first and last residue. Fields, in order: clone size, J gene, D gene, V gene, CDR3 length, CDR3 DNA, CDR3 protein. D genes are given only for firm matches. Clone size is shown for a subset of rows, as once, few, many or a class of expanded clone.

clone_size: .; j_call: TRBJ1-1; d_call: .; v_call: TRBV29-1; cdr3_length: 13; cdr3_nt: TGCAGCGTTGAAGGGGTAGCTAACACTGAAGCTTTCTTT; cdr3_aa: CSVEGVANTEAFF
clone_size: .; j_call: TRBJ1-1; d_call: .; v_call: TRBV6-1; cdr3_length: 15; cdr3_nt: TGTGCCAGCAGTGAAGTGGGGGAGGCGAACACTGAAGCTTTCTTT; cdr3_aa: CASSEVGEANTEAFF
clone_size: .; j_call: TRBJ1-2; d_call: .; v_call: TRBV5-6; cdr3_length: 13; cdr3_nt: TGTGCCAGCAGCTTGTGGGGGGACTATGGCTACACCTTC; cdr3_aa: CASSLWGDYGYTF
clone_size: .; j_call: TRBJ1-5; d_call: .; v_call: TRBV4-1; cdr3_length: 16; cdr3_nt: TGCGCCAGCAGCCAAGAGCCGCCGACAGGCAGTCAGCCCCAGCATTTT; cdr3_aa: CASSQEPPTGSQPQHF
clone_size: .; j_call: TRBJ1-1; d_call: .; v_call: TRBV9; cdr3_length: 12; cdr3_nt: TGTGCCAGCAGCCCAACCGGCACTGAAGCTTTCTTT; cdr3_aa: CASSPTGTEAFF
clone_size: .; j_call: TRBJ2-1; d_call: TRBD2; v_call: TRBV11-2; cdr3_length: 15; cdr3_nt: TGTGCCAGCAGCTTGGGCGGGGGGATTTTCAATGAGCAGTTCTTC; cdr3_aa: CASSLGGGIFNEQFF
clone_size: .; j_call: TRBJ2-1; d_call: .; v_call: TRBV19; cdr3_length: 11; cdr3_nt: TGTGCCAGTAGTATCGTGAATGAGCAGTTCTTC; cdr3_aa: CASSIVNEQFF
clone_size: .; j_call: TRBJ2-1; d_call: TRBD2; v_call: TRBV6-1; cdr3_length: 14; cdr3_nt: TGTGCCAGCCGACTAGCGGGGTCATACAATGAGCAGTTCTTC; cdr3_aa: CASRLAGSYNEQFF
clone_size: .; j_call: TRBJ1-4; d_call: TRBD1; v_call: TRBV7-9; cdr3_length: 12; cdr3_nt: TGTGCCAGTAGACAGGGGAATGAAAAACTGTTTTTT; cdr3_aa: CASRQGNEKLFF
clone_size: .; j_call: TRBJ2-3; d_call: .; v_call: TRBV5-5; cdr3_length: 16; cdr3_nt: TGTGCCAGCAGCTTGGGGGGTAGCGGCTACACAGATACGCAGTATTTT; cdr3_aa: CASSLGGSGYTDTQYF
clone_size: .; j_call: TRBJ1-1; d_call: .; v_call: TRBV10-3; cdr3_length: 16; cdr3_nt: TGTGCCATCAAGGGCCTAGAGGCCGGGGAGAACACTGAAGCTTTCTTT; cdr3_aa: CAIKGLEAGENTEAFF
clone_size: .; j_call: TRBJ2-1; d_call: .; v_call: TRBV9; cdr3_length: 14; cdr3_nt: TGTGCCAGCAGCGTAGGGGGGGGCACGGATGAGCAGTTCTTC; cdr3_aa: CASSVGGGTDEQFF
clone_size: .; j_call: TRBJ2-2; d_call: TRBD1; v_call: TRBV6-1; cdr3_length: 15; cdr3_nt: TGTGCCACCTACTGGACAGGAGAGAACACCGGGGAGCTGTTTTTT; cdr3_aa: CATYWTGENTGELFF
clone_size: .; j_call: TRBJ1-5; d_call: .; v_call: TRBV19; cdr3_length: 12; cdr3_nt: TGTGCCAGTAGTGCGGACAGTTTTGCCCAGCATTTT; cdr3_aa: CASSADSFAQHF
clone_size: .; j_call: TRBJ2-7; d_call: .; v_call: TRBV29-1; cdr3_length: 11; cdr3_nt: TGCAGCGTTGGCGTGGAGTACGAGCAGTACTTC; cdr3_aa: CSVGVEYEQYF
clone_size: .; j_call: TRBJ2-5; d_call: TRBD2; v_call: TRBV6-1; cdr3_length: 15; cdr3_nt: TGTGCCAGCAGTGAGATGCGGGGAGGGCAAGAGACCCAGTACTTC; cdr3_aa: CASSEMRGGQETQYF
clone_size: .; j_call: TRBJ2-7; d_call: .; v_call: TRBV5-5; cdr3_length: 14; cdr3_nt: TGTGCCAGCAGCTTGGTTGGGGCCAGGAGCGAGCAGTACTTC; cdr3_aa: CASSLVGARSEQYF
clone_size: .; j_call: TRBJ2-7; d_call: .; v_call: TRBV14; cdr3_length: 15; cdr3_nt: TGTGCCAGCAGCCAACTAAGACGGTACTACTACGAGCAGTACTTC; cdr3_aa: CASSQLRRYYYEQYF
clone_size: .; j_call: TRBJ1-1; d_call: TRBD1; v_call: TRBV10-2; cdr3_length: 14; cdr3_nt: TGCGCCAGCGAGGGGACAGGGGCGAACACTGAAGCTTTCTTT; cdr3_aa: CASEGTGANTEAFF
clone_size: .; j_call: TRBJ2-7; d_call: TRBD1; v_call: TRBV2; cdr3_length: 16; cdr3_nt: TGTGCCAGCAGTGAATCCCCGACAGGGGGGGACTACGAGCAGTACTTC; cdr3_aa: CASSESPTGGDYEQYF
clone_size: .; j_call: TRBJ1-5; d_call: .; v_call: TRBV9; cdr3_length: 15; cdr3_nt: TGTGCCAGCAGCCCCACCGGAGTAGCGACCAGCCCCCAGCATTTT; cdr3_aa: CASSPTGVATSPQHF
clone_size: .; j_call: TRBJ2-2; d_call: TRBD1; v_call: TRBV9; cdr3_length: 17; cdr3_nt: TGTGCCAGCAGCGTGGGTGGGACAGGGGTTCACACCGGGGAGCTGTTTTTT; cdr3_aa: CASSVGGTGVHTGELFF
clone_size: .; j_call: TRBJ2-2; d_call: .; v_call: TRBV6-4; cdr3_length: 15; cdr3_nt: TGTGCCAGCAGTCCCGGGGACAAGAACACCGGGGAGCTGTTTTTT; cdr3_aa: CASSPGDKNTGELFF
clone_size: .; j_call: TRBJ1-1; d_call: .; v_call: TRBV9; cdr3_length: 13; cdr3_nt: TGTGCCAGCAGCGCCGGGGGTTTCACTGAAGCTTTCTTT; cdr3_aa: CASSAGGFTEAFF
clone_size: .; j_call: TRBJ2-6; d_call: .; v_call: TRBV6-1; cdr3_length: 15; cdr3_nt: TGTGCCAGCAGTGTGGAGGGGTCTGGGGCCAACGTCCTGACTTTC; cdr3_aa: CASSVEGSGANVLTF
clone_size: .; j_call: TRBJ1-2; d_call: TRBD1; v_call: TRBV9; cdr3_length: 16; cdr3_nt: TGTGCCAGCAGCGTGATCCCGCCGGACAGGAACTATGGCTACACCTTC; cdr3_aa: CASSVIPPDRNYGYTF
clone_size: .; j_call: TRBJ1-5; d_call: TRBD1; v_call: TRBV19; cdr3_length: 16; cdr3_nt: TGTGCCAGTAGTATCGGAACAGGGGGCTTTCGTCAGCCCCAGCATTTT; cdr3_aa: CASSIGTGGFRQPQHF
clone_size: .; j_call: TRBJ1-6; d_call: TRBD1; v_call: TRBV10-3; cdr3_length: 14; cdr3_nt: TGTGCCATCAACCCGGACAGGGTGGGTTCACCCCTCCACTTT; cdr3_aa: CAINPDRVGSPLHF
clone_size: .; j_call: TRBJ2-7; d_call: TRBD2; v_call: TRBV7-9; cdr3_length: 15; cdr3_nt: TGTGCCAGCAGCCCCCGGGTTAGCGGGTCCTACGAGCAGTACTTC; cdr3_aa: CASSPRVSGSYEQYF
clone_size: .; j_call: TRBJ1-2; d_call: .; v_call: TRBV27; cdr3_length: 17; cdr3_nt: TGTGCCAGCAGTTTGGAGGGCAGTGGATCCCTACTTGGAGGCTACACCTTC; cdr3_aa: CASSLEGSGSLLGGYTF
clone_size: .; j_call: TRBJ1-6; d_call: .; v_call: TRBV6-6; cdr3_length: 15; cdr3_nt: TGTGCCACCTCGGAATTCGACAACTATAATTCACCCCTCCACTTT; cdr3_aa: CATSEFDNYNSPLHF
clone_size: .; j_call: TRBJ1-2; d_call: TRBD1; v_call: TRBV5-1; cdr3_length: 15; cdr3_nt: TGCGCCAGCAGCTTGGGGGACAGGGAGATTTCTGGCTACACCTTC; cdr3_aa: CASSLGDREISGYTF
clone_size: once; j_call: TRBJ2-7; d_call: .; v_call: TRBV14; cdr3_length: 14; cdr3_nt: TGTGCCAGCAGCCTCGACAGTCTTTCCTACGAGCAGTACTTC; cdr3_aa: CASSLDSLSYEQYF
clone_size: medium-sized; j_call: TRBJ1-5; d_call: .; v_call: TRBV19; cdr3_length: 16; cdr3_nt: TGTGCCAGTAGTATAGATTCCACAGGGTTCTTGCAGCCCCAGCATTTT; cdr3_aa: CASSIDSTGFLQPQHF
clone_size: .; j_call: TRBJ1-6; d_call: TRBD1; v_call: TRBV19; cdr3_length: 14; cdr3_nt: TGTGCCAGTAGTATCGAACAGGGGGGCTCACCCCTCCACTTT; cdr3_aa: CASSIEQGGSPLHF
clone_size: many; j_call: TRBJ1-4; d_call: TRBD1; v_call: TRBV9; cdr3_length: 16; cdr3_nt: TGTGCCAGCAGCGTCGGACAGGGGGAGACTAATGAAAAACTGTTTTTT; cdr3_aa: CASSVGQGETNEKLFF
clone_size: .; j_call: TRBJ2-2; d_call: .; v_call: TRBV2; cdr3_length: 14; cdr3_nt: TGTGCCAGCCGAACAGGGTATAACACCGGGGAGCTGTTTTTT; cdr3_aa: CASRTGYNTGELFF
clone_size: .; j_call: TRBJ2-5; d_call: .; v_call: TRBV7-3; cdr3_length: 15; cdr3_nt: TGTGCCAGCAGCTTAATCGGGGGTTCAAGTGAGACCCAGTACTTC; cdr3_aa: CASSLIGGSSETQYF
clone_size: .; j_call: TRBJ1-2; d_call: .; v_call: TRBV9; cdr3_length: 16; cdr3_nt: TGTGCCAGCAGCCCCCAGCTCATCGGGGGGAACTATGGCTACACCTTC; cdr3_aa: CASSPQLIGGNYGYTF
clone_size: .; j_call: TRBJ2-1; d_call: TRBD2; v_call: TRBV7-9; cdr3_length: 15; cdr3_nt: TGTGCCAGCAGCCTACTAGCGGGGTCCTACAATGAGCAGTTCTTC; cdr3_aa: CASSLLAGSYNEQFF
clone_size: .; j_call: TRBJ1-6; d_call: TRBD1; v_call: TRBV5-8; cdr3_length: 15; cdr3_nt: TGTGCCAGCAGCTCGGGGACAGGTCTAAATTCACCCCTCCACTTT; cdr3_aa: CASSSGTGLNSPLHF
clone_size: .; j_call: TRBJ2-5; d_call: TRBD2; v_call: TRBV9; cdr3_length: 16; cdr3_nt: TGTGCCAGCAGCCCCTTTAGCGGGGGGGCTTCAGAGACCCAGTACTTC; cdr3_aa: CASSPFSGGASETQYF
clone_size: .; j_call: TRBJ2-1; d_call: TRBD2; v_call: TRBV13; cdr3_length: 16; cdr3_nt: TGTGCCAGCAGCCCCCCTAGCGGGGGGTTTGCCAATGAGCAGTTCTTC; cdr3_aa: CASSPPSGGFANEQFF
clone_size: .; j_call: TRBJ2-1; d_call: TRBD1; v_call: TRBV27; cdr3_length: 14; cdr3_nt: TGTGCCAGCAGCAGGGGGAGCTCCTACAATGAGCAGTTCTTC; cdr3_aa: CASSRGSSYNEQFF
clone_size: .; j_call: TRBJ2-3; d_call: .; v_call: TRBV29-1; cdr3_length: 24; cdr3_nt: TGCAGCGTTGTAGGTCCCGAACCCTGGGCCGCGACTATAGCATTCAGGTGGAGCACAGATACGCAGTATTTT; cdr3_aa: CSVVGPEPWAATIAFRWSTDTQYF
clone_size: .; j_call: TRBJ2-3; d_call: .; v_call: TRBV9; cdr3_length: 13; cdr3_nt: TGTGCCAGCAGCGTAGGCGGCGGGGATACGCAGTATTTT; cdr3_aa: CASSVGGGDTQYF
clone_size: .; j_call: TRBJ2-7; d_call: TRBD2; v_call: TRBV4-1; cdr3_length: 16; cdr3_nt: TGCGCCAGCAGCCAAGATACTAGCGGGGGTACCTACGAGCAGTACTTC; cdr3_aa: CASSQDTSGGTYEQYF
clone_size: .; j_call: TRBJ1-2; d_call: .; v_call: TRBV27; cdr3_length: 13; cdr3_nt: TGTGCCAGCAGTTTTGGCCCTACAGACGGCTACACCTTC; cdr3_aa: CASSFGPTDGYTF
clone_size: .; j_call: TRBJ2-3; d_call: .; v_call: TRBV11-2; cdr3_length: 15; cdr3_nt: TGTGCCAGCAGCTTAGATGCAGGTTTCACAGATACGCAGTATTTT; cdr3_aa: CASSLDAGFTDTQYF
clone_size: .; j_call: TRBJ2-5; d_call: .; v_call: TRBV5-1; cdr3_length: 13; cdr3_nt: TGCGCCAGCGGTAGCAGCCACGGGGAGACCCAGTACTTC; cdr3_aa: CASGSSHGETQYF
clone_size: .; j_call: TRBJ1-5; d_call: TRBD1; v_call: TRBV7-8; cdr3_length: 14; cdr3_nt: TGTGCCAGCAGCTTAGGGGGGTCTGGACAGGGCCAGCATTTT; cdr3_aa: CASSLGGSGQGQHF
clone_size: .; j_call: TRBJ1-1; d_call: .; v_call: TRBV5-4; cdr3_length: 15; cdr3_nt: TGTGCCAGCAGCTTGGAGCCTGGGGCCGGAGATCTGGCTTTCTTT; cdr3_aa: CASSLEPGAGDLAFF
clone_size: .; j_call: TRBJ1-1; d_call: .; v_call: TRBV6-4; cdr3_length: 14; cdr3_nt: TGTGCCAGCAGTGACTCTGGACAGAACACTGAAGCTTTCTTT; cdr3_aa: CASSDSGQNTEAFF
clone_size: .; j_call: TRBJ2-7; d_call: TRBD1; v_call: TRBV27; cdr3_length: 12; cdr3_nt: TGTGCCAGCAGTTCTGGGACAGTCGAGCAGTACTTC; cdr3_aa: CASSSGTVEQYF
clone_size: .; j_call: TRBJ1-4; d_call: .; v_call: TRBV13; cdr3_length: 14; cdr3_nt: TGTGCCAGCAGCTTAGGGGGCGCCTGGGAAAAACTGTTTTTT; cdr3_aa: CASSLGGAWEKLFF